The sequence of this T cell receptor (beta chain) was determined in a study of T cell changes during pregnancy in multiple sclerosis. Here immunoSEQ multiplex PCR was the method, and the copy in TCRdb shows in-frame clones only, minus some. There are around 96,000 clones in the sample; 85% to 95% occur only once, and 3.5% to 4.5% lies in the top ten. V was trimmed by 4 bases and J by 0 bases, leaving 13 bases between them. The germline V gene encodes CDR1 SQVTM and CDR2 ANQGSEA. This CDR3 has 15 amino acids. The chain carries TRBV29-1 and TRBJ1-3; D not certain. The sample consisted of peripheral blood, taken in the first trimester of pregnancy. The TCR comes from a female donor with multiple sclerosis, enrolled in a pregnancy study. This CDR3 reads CSVAKAVRSGNTIYF. The CDR3 nucleotides read TGCAGCGTTGCGAAGGCGGTACGCTCTGGAAACACCATATATTTT.